A selection of T cell receptor beta chains follows, all from one sample in a study of human T cells and chemical hapten exposure. One entry per CDR3 protein, called by TCRdb with MiXCR from the RACE reads. The table has over 150,000 distinct CDR3 sequences, around a quarter seen once. This specimen consisted of whole blood, obtained in connection with sensitization to the hapten diphenylcyclopropenone (DPC). The receptors derive from a woman younger than 35 with alopecia areata. Some clones in this sample may be carry-over from other donors' samples. Each CDR3 is given with its conserved first and last residue. The D gene is left open where the match is weak. The size entry is marked missing in some rows and otherwise reads once, few, many or a size class.

TRBD2,TRBV7-2,TRBJ2-1,NA,CASSLSASGGPSQGEQFF,TGTGCCAGCAGCTTGTCAGCTAGCGGGGGCCCCAGTCAGGGGGAGCAGTTCTTC
NA,TRBV15,TRBJ2-5,few,CATSRDLGTQETQYF,TGTGCCACCAGCAGAGATCTAGGGACACAAGAGACCCAGTACTTC
NA,TRBV11-1,TRBJ2-7,NA,CASSVHLEQYF,TGTGCCAGCAGCGTCCATTTGGAGCAGTACTTC
NA,TRBV5-5,TRBJ1-4,NA,CASSHGGNYNEKLFF,TGTGCCAGCAGCCACGGCGGTAACTACAATGAAAAACTGTTTTTT
NA,TRBV2,TRBJ1-1,NA,CAGANTEAFF,TGTGCCGGCGCCAACACTGAAGCTTTCTTT
NA,TRBV15,TRBJ1-5,NA,CATSSGRNQPQHF,TGTGCCACCAGCAGCGGAAGGAATCAGCCCCAGCATTTT
TRBD2,TRBV20-1,TRBJ2-3,NA,CSALAGATDTQYF,TGCAGTGCTTTAGCGGGGGCAACAGATACGCAGTATTTT
NA,TRBV4-3,TRBJ2-6,once,CASSQVTGRSGANVLTF,TGCGCCAGCAGCCAAGTGACAGGGAGGTCTGGGGCCAACGTCCTGACTTTC
NA,TRBV7-2,TRBJ2-3,NA,CASSFVQPDTQYF,TGTGCCAGCAGCTTCGTCCAGCCAGATACGCAGTATTTT
NA,TRBV20-1,TRBJ2-4,few,CSASRLKELAKNIQYF,TGCAGTGCTAGCAGGTTGAAAGAATTAGCCAAAAACATTCAGTACTTC
NA,TRBV20-1,TRBJ2-3,NA,CSAPSHTDTQYF,TGCAGTGCTCCCTCCCACACAGATACGCAGTATTTT
NA,TRBV29-1,TRBJ1-2,NA,CSHRNDLAEGYTF,TGCAGCCATAGGAATGATCTAGCAGAAGGCTACACCTTC
NA,TRBV7-9,TRBJ2-2,few,CASTPPGSTGELFF,TGTGCCAGCACCCCCCCGGGTAGCACCGGGGAGCTGTTTTTT
NA,TRBV7-5,TRBJ1-1,few,CISVSEAGAEGSSTEAFF,NA
NA,TRBV20-1,TRBJ1-2,few,CSARVTENYGYTF,TGCAGTGCTAGAGTGACAGAGAACTATGGCTACACCTTC
NA,TRBV7-9,TRBJ1-1,few,CASSSSPGGGNTEAFF,TGTGCCAGCAGCTCTTCCCCGGGAGGAGGGAACACTGAAGCTTTCTTT
NA,TRBV4-2,TRBJ2-1,many,CASSQVGTRSSYNEQFF,TGTGCCAGCAGCCAAGTAGGGACTCGGAGCTCCTACAATGAGCAGTTCTTC
NA,TRBV27,TRBJ2-1,few,CASSHFSSYNEQFF,TGTGCCAGCAGCCACTTCAGCTCCTACAATGAGCAGTTCTTC
NA,TRBV20-1,TRBJ1-2,NA,CSASGHNNYGYTF,TGCAGTGCTAGCGGACATAATAACTATGGCTACACCTTC
NA,TRBV4-2,TRBJ2-3,NA,CASSQELTDTQYF,TGTGCCAGCAGCCAAGAATTAACAGATACGCAGTATTTT
TRBD2,TRBV7-3,TRBJ2-1,many,CASSPTRGLAGHYNEQFF,TGTGCCAGCAGCCCAACGCGGGGCTTAGCGGGGCACTACAATGAGCAGTTCTTC
TRBD1,TRBV7-3,TRBJ2-3,NA,CASSLTGTGGTDTQYF,TGTGCCAGCAGCTTAACGGGCACAGGGGGCACAGATACGCAGTATTTT
NA,TRBV7-3,TRBJ2-6,NA,CAGRHPSSGANVLTF,TGTGCCGGCAGACATCCTAGCTCTGGGGCCAACGTCCTGACTTTC
NA,TRBV4-1,TRBJ2-5,few,CASSQLGELQETQYF,TGCGCCAGCAGCCAGCTCGGGGAGCTCCAAGAGACCCAGTACTTC
NA,TRBV5-1,TRBJ2-7,few,CASSLRGDRNEQYF,TGCGCCAGCAGCTTGCGAGGGGACCGAAACGAGCAGTACTTC
NA,TRBV2,TRBJ2-1,NA,CASSAQNEQFF,TGTGCCAGCAGTGCGCAAAACGAGCAGTTCTTC
NA,TRBV6-5,TRBJ1-6,NA,CASRPKGGFSPLHF,TGTGCCAGCAGGCCAAAAGGGGGGTTTTCACCCCTCCACTTT
TRBD2,TRBV7-6,TRBJ2-3,few,CASSPQGLAGMLTDTQYF,TGTGCCAGCAGCCCGCAGGGACTAGCGGGAATGTTGACAGATACGCAGTATTTT
NA,TRBV4-3,TRBJ2-6,few,CASSQGISSGANVLTF,TGCGCCAGCAGCCAAGGCATTTCTTCTGGGGCCAACGTCCTGACTTTC
TRBD1,TRBV29-1,TRBJ2-7,few,CSVEVLGQTYEQYF,TGCAGCGTTGAGGTATTGGGACAGACCTACGAGCAGTACTTC
TRBD1,TRBV29-1,TRBJ2-2,few,CSVENRGLTGELFF,TGCAGCGTTGAGAACAGGGGGCTAACCGGGGAGCTGTTTTTT
TRBD2,TRBV6-4,TRBJ2-1,many,CASKVGRAGGSYNEQFF,TGTGCCAGCAAAGTAGGAAGAGCGGGGGGTTCCTACAATGAGCAGTTCTTC
NA,TRBV29-1,TRBJ2-7,few,CSVVNRVDEQYF,TGCAGCGTTGTAAACAGGGTTGACGAGCAGTACTTC
NA,TRBV7-2,TRBJ2-3,NA,CASSRREYTQYF,TGTGCCAGCAGCCGGAGGGAATATACGCAGTATTTT
TRBD1,TRBV6-5,TRBJ1-5,few,CASSGDRRGWPQHF,TGTGCCAGCAGTGGGGACAGGAGAGGATGGCCCCAGCATTTT
NA,TRBV6-2/TRBV6-3,TRBJ2-5,NA,CASWGFQETQYF,TGTGCCAGCTGGGGGTTTCAGGAGACCCAGTACTTC
NA,TRBV20-1,TRBJ2-5,many,CSARVETQYF,TGCAGTGCTAGAGTGGAGACCCAGTACTTC
TRBD1,TRBV7-2,TRBJ1-6,NA,CASSGRQGSYNSPLHF,TGTGCCAGCAGCGGCCGACAGGGTTCCTATAATTCACCCCTCCACTTT
NA,TRBV29-1,TRBJ2-1,NA,CSVEWGAGEQFF,TGCAGCGTTGAGTGGGGGGCTGGTGAGCAGTTCTTC
TRBD1,TRBV28,TRBJ2-7,few,CAISGQVSYEQYF,TGTGCCATCTCGGGACAGGTTTCCTACGAGCAGTACTTC
NA,TRBV7-8,TRBJ1-1,many,CASSPQGSGVRSAEAFF,TGTGCCAGCAGCCCACAGGGCTCGGGAGTTAGGAGTGCTGAAGCTTTCTTT
TRBD2,TRBV2,TRBJ2-5,NA,CASITRLWDGGQETQYF,TGTGCCAGCATCACTAGGTTATGGGACGGGGGGCAAGAGACCCAGTACTTC
NA,TRBV7-2,TRBJ2-1,NA,CASSLAGVGEQFF,TGTGCCAGCAGCTTAGCGGGGGTGGGTGAGCAGTTCTTC
TRBD1,TRBV20-1,TRBJ2-7,NA,CSAPGQGVDEQYF,TGCAGTGCTCCCGGACAGGGGGTCGACGAGCAGTACTTC
NA,TRBV7-2,TRBJ2-5,many,CASSPQGLYQETQYF,TGTGCCAGCAGCCCGCAGGGACTTTACCAAGAGACCCAGTACTTC
TRBD1,TRBV12-3/TRBV12-4,TRBJ2-7,NA,CASSRTQGADEQYF,TGTGCCAGCAGTCGTACACAGGGGGCCGACGAGCAGTACTTC
NA,TRBV20-1,TRBJ1-4,many,CSAVQTTNEKLFF,TGCAGTGCCGTACAGACAACTAATGAAAAACTGTTTTTT
TRBD2,TRBV11-2,TRBJ2-3,few,CASSFPGLAGGTDTQYF,TGTGCCAGCAGCTTCCCCGGACTAGCGGGGGGTACAGATACGCAGTATTTT
NA,TRBV6-2/TRBV6-3,TRBJ2-4,NA,CASSYIRGTKNIQYF,TGTGCCAGCAGTTACATCCGGGGGACCAAAAACATTCAGTACTTC
TRBD2,TRBV7-8,TRBJ2-5,NA,CASSLRGEREETQYF,TGTGCCAGCAGCTTGCGGGGGGAGAGGGAGGAGACCCAGTACTTC
TRBD1,TRBV2,TRBJ1-2,NA,CASIRDRDYGYTF,TGTGCCAGCATTCGGGACAGGGACTATGGCTACACCTTC
TRBD2,TRBV30,TRBJ2-3,NA,CAWSRTSGRHTDTQYF,TGTGCCTGGAGTCGGACTAGCGGGAGACACACAGATACGCAGTATTTT
TRBD2,TRBV20-1,TRBJ2-3,few,CSARKRGAGDTQYF,TGCAGTGCTAGGAAGCGGGGGGCGGGAGATACGCAGTATTTT